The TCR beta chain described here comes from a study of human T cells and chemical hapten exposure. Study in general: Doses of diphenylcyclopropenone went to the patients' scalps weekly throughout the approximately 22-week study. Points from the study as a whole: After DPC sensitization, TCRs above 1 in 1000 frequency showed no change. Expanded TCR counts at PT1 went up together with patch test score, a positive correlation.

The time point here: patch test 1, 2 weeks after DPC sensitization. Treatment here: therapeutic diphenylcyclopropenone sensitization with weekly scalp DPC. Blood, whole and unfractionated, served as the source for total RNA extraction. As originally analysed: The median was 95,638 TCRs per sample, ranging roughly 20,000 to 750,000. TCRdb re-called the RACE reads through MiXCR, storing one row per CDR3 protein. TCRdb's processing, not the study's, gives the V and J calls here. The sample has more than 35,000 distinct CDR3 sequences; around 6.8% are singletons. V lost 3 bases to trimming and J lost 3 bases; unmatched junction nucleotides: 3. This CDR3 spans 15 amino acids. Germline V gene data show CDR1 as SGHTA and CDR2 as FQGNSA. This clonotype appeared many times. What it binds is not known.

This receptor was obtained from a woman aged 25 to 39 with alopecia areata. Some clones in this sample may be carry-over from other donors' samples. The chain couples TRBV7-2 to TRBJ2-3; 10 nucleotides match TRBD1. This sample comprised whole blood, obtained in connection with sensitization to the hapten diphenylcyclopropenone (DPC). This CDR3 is CASSLDRGRTDTQYF. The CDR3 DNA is TGTGCCAGCAGCTTGGACAGGGGGAGGACAGATACGCAGTATTTT.